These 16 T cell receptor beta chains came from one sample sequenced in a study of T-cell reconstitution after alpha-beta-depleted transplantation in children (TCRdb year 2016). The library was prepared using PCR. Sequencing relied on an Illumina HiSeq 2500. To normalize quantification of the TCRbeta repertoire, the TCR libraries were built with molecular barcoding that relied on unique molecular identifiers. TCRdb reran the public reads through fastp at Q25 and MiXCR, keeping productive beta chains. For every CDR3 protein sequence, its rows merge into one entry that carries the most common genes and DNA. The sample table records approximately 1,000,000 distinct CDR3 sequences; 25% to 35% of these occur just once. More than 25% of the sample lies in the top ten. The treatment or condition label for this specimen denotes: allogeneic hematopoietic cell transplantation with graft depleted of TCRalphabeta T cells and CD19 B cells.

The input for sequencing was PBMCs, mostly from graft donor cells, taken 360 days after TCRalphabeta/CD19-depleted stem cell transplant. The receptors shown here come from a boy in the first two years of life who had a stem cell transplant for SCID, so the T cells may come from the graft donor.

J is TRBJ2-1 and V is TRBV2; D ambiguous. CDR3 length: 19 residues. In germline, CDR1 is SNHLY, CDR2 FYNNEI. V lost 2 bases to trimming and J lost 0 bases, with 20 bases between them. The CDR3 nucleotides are TGTGCCAGCAGTGAACCGATAGGGATTTCCCGGAGCTCCTACAATGAGCAGTTCTTC. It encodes CASSEPIGISRSSYNEQFF.

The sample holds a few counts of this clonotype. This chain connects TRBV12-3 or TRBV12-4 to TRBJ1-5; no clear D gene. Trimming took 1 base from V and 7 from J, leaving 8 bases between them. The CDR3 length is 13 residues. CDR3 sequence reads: CASSLGGEQPQHF. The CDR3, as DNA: TGTGCCAGCAGTTTAGGGGGTGAGCAGCCCCAGCATTTT.

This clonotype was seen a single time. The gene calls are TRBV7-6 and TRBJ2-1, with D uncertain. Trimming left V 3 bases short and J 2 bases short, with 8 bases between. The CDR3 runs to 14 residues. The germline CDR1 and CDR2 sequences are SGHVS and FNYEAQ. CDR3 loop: CASSFRHTYNEQFF. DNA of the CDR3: TGTGCCAGCAGCTTTAGGCATACCTACAATGAGCAGTTCTTC.

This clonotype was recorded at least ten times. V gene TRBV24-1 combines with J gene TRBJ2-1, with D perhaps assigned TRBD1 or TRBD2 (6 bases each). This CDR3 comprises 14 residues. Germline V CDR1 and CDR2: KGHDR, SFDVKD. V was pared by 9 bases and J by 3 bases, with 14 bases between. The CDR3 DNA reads TGTGCCACCGGCCGGGGGCCAAACTACAATGAGCAGTTCTTC. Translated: CATGRGPNYNEQFF.

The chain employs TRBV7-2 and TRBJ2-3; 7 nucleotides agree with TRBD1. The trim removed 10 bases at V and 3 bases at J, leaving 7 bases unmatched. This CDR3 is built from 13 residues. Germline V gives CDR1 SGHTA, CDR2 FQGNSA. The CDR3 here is CATPTRGTDTQYF. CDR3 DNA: TGTGCCACCCCGACCAGGGGGACAGATACGCAGTATTTT.

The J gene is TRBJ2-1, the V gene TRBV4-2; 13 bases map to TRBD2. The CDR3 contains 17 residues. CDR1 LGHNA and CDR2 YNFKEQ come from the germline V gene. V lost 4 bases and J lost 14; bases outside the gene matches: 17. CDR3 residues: CASSLRLAGGPLGSKFF. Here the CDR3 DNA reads TGTGCCAGCAGCCTCCGACTAGCGGGGGGACCCCTAGGGAGCAAGTTCTTC.

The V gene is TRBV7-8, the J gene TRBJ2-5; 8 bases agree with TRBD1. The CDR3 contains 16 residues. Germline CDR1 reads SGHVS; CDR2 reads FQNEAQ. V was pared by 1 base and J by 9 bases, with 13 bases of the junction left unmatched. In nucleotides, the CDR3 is TGTGCCAGCAGCTTAGAGGGTGCGACAGGGGAGAGGGCCCAGTACTTC. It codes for CASSLEGATGERAQYF.

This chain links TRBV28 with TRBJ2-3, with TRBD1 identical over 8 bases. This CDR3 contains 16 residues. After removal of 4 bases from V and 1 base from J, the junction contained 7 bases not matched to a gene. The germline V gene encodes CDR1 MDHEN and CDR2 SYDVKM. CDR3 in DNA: TGTGCCAGCAGTTCGACAGGGGTTTATCGCACAGATACGCAGTATTTT. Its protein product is CASSSTGVYRTDTQYF.

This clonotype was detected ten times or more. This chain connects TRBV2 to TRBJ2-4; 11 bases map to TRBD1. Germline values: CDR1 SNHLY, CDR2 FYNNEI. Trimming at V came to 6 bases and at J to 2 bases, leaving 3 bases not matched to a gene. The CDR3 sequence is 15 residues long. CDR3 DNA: TGTGCCAGCAGCGGGACAGGGGGAACCAAAAACATTCAGTACTTC. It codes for CASSGTGGTKNIQYF.

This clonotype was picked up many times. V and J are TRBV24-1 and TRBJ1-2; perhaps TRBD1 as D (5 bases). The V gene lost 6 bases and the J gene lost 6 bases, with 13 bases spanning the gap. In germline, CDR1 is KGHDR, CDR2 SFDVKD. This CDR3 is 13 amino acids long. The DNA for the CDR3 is TGTGCCACCAGTCGAGGGGACTGGGATGGCTACACCTTC. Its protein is CATSRGDWDGYTF.

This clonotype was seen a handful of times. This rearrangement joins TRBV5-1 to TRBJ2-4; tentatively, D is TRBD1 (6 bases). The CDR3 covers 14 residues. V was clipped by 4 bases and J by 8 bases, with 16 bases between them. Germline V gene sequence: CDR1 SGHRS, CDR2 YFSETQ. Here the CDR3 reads CASSPSDRMDIQYF. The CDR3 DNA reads TGCGCCAGCAGCCCTTCGGACAGAATGGACATTCAGTACTTC.

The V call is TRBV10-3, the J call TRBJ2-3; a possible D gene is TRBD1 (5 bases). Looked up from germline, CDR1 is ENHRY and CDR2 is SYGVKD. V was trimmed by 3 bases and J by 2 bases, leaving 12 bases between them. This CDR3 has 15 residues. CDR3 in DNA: TGTGCCATCAGTGAAAGAGACAGCCTCACAGATACGCAGTATTTT. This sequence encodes CAISERDSLTDTQYF.

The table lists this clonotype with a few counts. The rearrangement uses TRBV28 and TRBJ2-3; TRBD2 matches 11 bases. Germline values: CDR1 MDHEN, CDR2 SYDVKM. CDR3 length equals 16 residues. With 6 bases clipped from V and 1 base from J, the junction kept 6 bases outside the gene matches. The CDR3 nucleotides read TGTGCCAGCAGGAGCCCTAGCGGGGGGCGCACAGATACGCAGTATTTT. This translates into CASRSPSGGRTDTQYF.

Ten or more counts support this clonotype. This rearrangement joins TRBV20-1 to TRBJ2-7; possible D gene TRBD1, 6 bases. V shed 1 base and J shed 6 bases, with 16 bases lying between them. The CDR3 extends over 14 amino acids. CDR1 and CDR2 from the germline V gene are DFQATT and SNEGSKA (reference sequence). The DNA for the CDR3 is TGCAGTGCTAGAGTTCAGGGGACGGTGGGCGAGCAGTACTTC. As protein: CSARVQGTVGEQYF.

CDR3 region: CASTGQGLPRGGTEAFF. The CDR3, as DNA: TGTGCCAGCACTGGACAGGGGCTGCCCCGGGGGGGCACTGAAGCTTTCTTT. The rearrangement joins TRBV27 to TRBJ1-1; 9 nucleotides agree with TRBD1. Germline V gene sequence: CDR1 MNHEY, CDR2 SMNVEV (reference sequence). The V and J ends lost 7 bases and 4 bases, in that order; junction bases with no gene match: 16. The CDR3 loop spans 17 amino acids.

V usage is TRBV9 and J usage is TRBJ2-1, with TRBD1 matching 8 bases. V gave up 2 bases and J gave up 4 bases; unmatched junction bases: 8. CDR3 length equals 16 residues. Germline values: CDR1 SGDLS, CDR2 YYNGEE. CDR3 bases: TGTGCCAGCAGCGTTTCCGGACAGGGCATGTACAATGAGCAGTTCTTC. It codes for CASSVSGQGMYNEQFF.